The entry below gives a single TCR beta chain sequence along with its context. Its specific antigen is unknown. Base qualities were left out, and no much larger clone turns up one base away. The germline V gene supplies CDR1 MNHEY and CDR2 SVGAGI. The CDR3 has 15 amino acids, counting the end cysteine and phenylalanine. Just CDR3 DNA is preserved here, 45 bases in frame from base 1. Relative to germline, V is 0 bases shorter and J is 4 bases shorter, with 13 bases between their ends. The data originate from a study of T cell responses to AZD1222 COVID-19 vaccine (dated by TCRdb to the early 2020s). Background for the entire study: AZD1222 recipients whose second dose came at about 4 weeks and those whose second dose came at about 12 weeks were combined into one group, since spike-specific TCR depth and breadth did not differ between the two schedules. Trial participants were enrolled into age subgroups of 18-55, 56-69 and 70-plus years, which contained 148, 28 and 57 TCR-sequenced participants, respectively. A total of under 250 trial participants underwent TCR sequencing, of whom about 200 had received two doses of AZD1222 and some 25 had received two doses of the MenACWY control vaccine. Broader findings and caveats from the paper: The 56-69-year group was small, and its depth increase did not reach significance, likely because of low power. Reportedly, almost half of the unique spike-specific TCRs recognized epitopes lying outside the regions that are mutated in the B.1.351 and B.1.1.7 variants. Conclusions about previously exposed vaccinees were limited because only a handful of AZD1222 recipients were SARS-CoV-2 seropositive at baseline. Vaccine-associated CD4 TCRs spanned the whole spike protein, with dominant responses in regions 160-218 and 743-854. After two AZD1222 doses, spike-specific TCR breadth and depth were significantly higher than at day 0 and than in MenACWY recipients. Most participants were white British and females outnumbered males, and the authors suggested that clonal diversity may have been underestimated. Because no day 14 peak-response samples were available, the repertoires could be characterized only after the peak T cell response.

The CDR3 regions of human TCRbeta chains were subjected to immunosequencing. On the study's bioinformatics: TCRs in the repertoires were compared against a reference library of SARS-CoV-2-specific TCRs that had been generated with the MIRA antigen-specificity platform. Breadth meant the fraction of unique TCRs that were SARS-CoV-2-associated, whereas depth meant the fraction of total T cells that were SARS-CoV-2-associated. Using the MIRA data, each spike-specific TCR was mapped to the spike region that the TCR reacts to and placed in a CD4 or CD8 class. Log10-transformed breadth and depth values were compared by one-way ANOVA with Sidak's multiple comparisons tests. This is the immuneACCESS table as TCRdb keeps it, with only in-frame sequences that have V and J called. A part of the clones is gone; compared with another copy, unresolved V genes explain less than half, and the rest is unexplained. Clonal size and the V and J genes are those of that table, whereas D and trimming came from the DNA. The sample table records about 180,000 clones; 88% of these occur just once. The ten biggest clones cover about 8% of the sample.

Read against the paper, the sample's time point label means: baseline before first vaccination. Vaccinee samples came from UK trials COV001 and COV002, including a single-blind randomized controlled phase 2/3 trial of AZD1222 (ChAdOx1 nCoV-19) in healthy adults. For TCRbeta chain sequencing, PBMC samples from trial participants were taken at day 0 and at day 28 after the second dose. The material was peripheral blood, obtained on day 0 of AZD1222 vaccination. The sequence links TRBV6-5 to TRBJ2-7; D gene: possibly TRBD2, on 5 matching bases. This receptor was identified in an adult in good health. DNA sequence: TGTGCCAGCAGTTACTCCAAGGGAGCCCTTTACGAGCAGTACTTC. The translation is CASSYSKGALYEQYF.